Each of the 25 T cell receptor beta chains below was sequenced from the same sample in a study of response to subunit inactivated influenza vaccine. Via MiXCR, TCRdb re-called the RT-PCR reads, giving one row per CDR3 protein. The sample has over 400,000 distinct CDR3 sequences; 10% to 15% are singletons. Material: PBMCs from blood, obtained about 6 weeks after vaccination. Receptors were obtained from a man aged 45-65 years who received an inactivated influenza vaccine.

The CDR3 is CASSGRDRGNGYTF. CDR3 sequence (DNA): TGTGCCAGCAGCGGCCGGGACAGGGGTAATGGCTACACCTTC. The genes are TRBV9 and TRBJ1-2; TRBD1 aligns across 10 bases. The CDR3 contains 14 residues. J gave up 6 bases and V 3 bases, and 5 bases lay outside the gene matches. Looked up from germline, CDR1 is SGDLS and CDR2 is YYNGEE.

This clonotype was seen many times. The V and J genes are TRBV20-1 and TRBJ2-4; D is uncertain. Trimming removed 0 bases at V and 0 bases at J, with 12 bases between. The CDR3 contains 16 residues. The germline V gene has CDR1 DFQATT and CDR2 SNEGSKA (reference sequence). CDR3 sequence reads: CSARDPGDLAKNIQYF. In DNA, the CDR3 is TGCAGTGCTAGAGATCCAGGTGACCTAGCCAAAAACATTCAGTACTTC.

This clonotype has a handful of counts. The V call is TRBV7-2, the J call TRBJ1-1; 12 nucleotides line up with TRBD1. Looked up from germline, CDR1 is SGHTA and CDR2 is FQGNSA. This CDR3 region has 14 residues. Germline trimming cut 5 bases from V and 10 bases from J; bases unmatched to any gene: 8. The CDR3 region is CASSKGQGAGGAFF. For the CDR3, the DNA is TGTGCCAGCAGCAAGGGACAGGGGGCTGGCGGAGCTTTCTTT.

In its sample, this clonotype was seen many times. CDR3 protein: CASSGDLIRTETQYF. As DNA, the CDR3 is TGTGCCAGCAGTGGGGACCTCATAAGGACGGAGACCCAGTACTTC. The chain combines TRBV2 with TRBJ2-5, with D tentatively TRBD1 or TRBD2 (5 bases each). The CDR3 length is 15 residues. The germline gives CDR1 SNHLY, CDR2 FYNNEI. Trimming shortened V by 4 bases and J by 5 bases, and 17 bases separated the two germline ends. The full variable domain, completed using reference TRBV2 and TRBJ2-5, is EPEVTQTPSHQVTQMGQEVILRCVPISNHLYFYWYRQILGQKVEFLVSFYNNEISEKSEIFDDQFSVERPDGSNFTLKIRSTKLEDSAMYFCASSGDLIRTETQYFGPGTRLLVL.

In its sample, this clonotype was seen a few times. This chain links TRBV3-1 with TRBJ1-5, with 9 bases matching TRBD1. J gave up 4 bases and V 2 bases, and 3 bases lay outside the gene matches. The CDR3 runs to 15 residues. Per the germline V gene, CDR1 is LGHDT and CDR2 is YNNKEL (reference sequence). CDR3 sequence (DNA): TGTGCCAGCAGCCAATACGGGACAGGGAATCAGCCCCAGCATTTT. Amino acids: CASSQYGTGNQPQHF.

V and J are TRBV20-1 and TRBJ1-5, with 10 bases matching TRBD1. Trimming took 5 bases from V and 1 from J; bases not matched to a gene: 11. The CDR3 runs 17 residues. Germline values: CDR1 DFQATT, CDR2 SNEGSKA (reference sequence). The DNA for the CDR3 is TGCAGTGCTCGGGGACAGGGGCTTTTTCGGAGCAATCAGCCCCAGCATTTT. Its protein is CSARGQGLFRSNQPQHF.

This clonotype has more than one count but fewer than ten. The chain links TRBV7-8 to TRBJ2-7, with D possibly TRBD1 on 6 matching bases. The CDR3 is 13 amino acids. Deletions cut 6 bases from V and 2 bases from J, with 11 bases between. Germline assignment: CDR1 SGHVS and CDR2 FQNEAQ. The DNA of the CDR3 is TGTGCCAGCAGGCCCCGGACAGCCTACGAGCAGTACTTC. The encoded protein is CASRPRTAYEQYF.

This clonotype was picked up a small number of times. This chain links TRBV7-6 with TRBJ2-2; D not resolved. The CDR3 loop spans 15 amino acids. Germline CDR1 and CDR2: SGHVS and FNYEAQ. V lost 1 base and J 4 bases, leaving 10 bases between the germline ends. The DNA of the CDR3 is TGTGCCAGCAGCTTAGTCGGCGGAGTCACCGGGGAGCTGTTTTTT. It encodes CASSLVGGVTGELFF.

This clonotype was recorded a few times. This rearrangement joins TRBV18 to TRBJ1-4, with no clear D. CDR1 and CDR2 (germline): KGHSH, LQKENI. V lost 3 bases, J lost 2 bases, and 7 bases lay in between. The CDR3 runs 14 residues. The CDR3, as DNA: TGTGCCAGCTCACCCCGTCATACTAATGAAAAACTGTTTTTT. Encoded protein: CASSPRHTNEKLFF.

This clonotype was seen only a few times. The V gene is TRBV7-2, the J gene TRBJ2-3; D is unclear. This CDR3 has 12 residues. Trimming left V 5 bases short and J 7 bases short, with 10 bases between. Germline-derived CDR1 and CDR2 are SGHTA and FQGNSA. CDR3: CASSTDINTQYF. The DNA of the CDR3 is TGTGCCAGCAGCACCGATATTAATACGCAGTATTTT.

The V call is TRBV3-1, the J call TRBJ1-1; D remains ambiguous. The germline V gene has CDR1 LGHDT and CDR2 YNNKEL (reference sequence). V was clipped by 4 bases and J by 1 base, with 13 bases between them. CDR3 length: 15 amino acids. The CDR3 loop reads CASSPSPGWNTEAFF. The CDR3 nucleotides read TGTGCCAGCAGCCCTTCCCCGGGATGGAACACTGAAGCTTTCTTT.

In its sample, this clonotype was seen once. A much larger clone sits a single nucleotide away, making a read error possible. The J gene is TRBJ2-7, the V gene TRBV28; tentatively, D is TRBD2 (7 bases). CDR3 length equals 15 residues. Germline V gives CDR1 MDHEN, CDR2 SYDVKM. CDR3 protein: CASSYSRGGAYEQHF. The CDR3 region has the DNA TGTGCCAGCAGCTACTCCCGAGGGGGGGCGTACGAGCAGCACTTC.

This clonotype was detected a few times. The junction shows a germline mismatch at one end, possibly a read error. The chain uses TRBV4-2 and TRBJ2-7, with TRBD1 matching over 10 bases. Germline CDR1 is LGHNA and CDR2 is YNFKEQ. The CDR3 loop spans 15 amino acids. The CDR3 loop is CVSSQVTGGFDEQYF. In DNA form, the CDR3 reads TGTGTCAGCAGCCAAGTGACAGGGGGCTTCGACGAGCAGTACTTC.

This clonotype has more than one count but fewer than ten. The CDR3 sequence: CASSLTFDSGDDEQFF. The CDR3 DNA reads TGTGCCAGCAGCTTAACTTTTGATAGCGGGGACGATGAGCAGTTCTTC. The chain joins TRBV7-3 to TRBJ2-1; 8 positions agree with TRBD2. Germline V gene lookup returns CDR1 SGHTA and CDR2 FQGTGA. V lost 0 bases and J lost 8; bases outside the gene matches: 9. This CDR3 spans 16 amino acids.

With respect to this clonotype: One end of the junction is discordant with germline, which a read error may explain. The chain has TRBV4-2 and TRBJ2-7; no clear D gene. Germline V gives CDR1 LGHNA, CDR2 YNFKEQ. The CDR3 is 14 amino acids. This chain's CDR3 is CARSPGPRSYEQYF. CDR3 coding DNA: TGTGCCAGGAGCCCCGGCCCACGCTCCTACGAGCAGTACTTC.

This clonotype has more than one count but fewer than ten. The chain carries TRBV29-1 and TRBJ2-5; the match to TRBD1 covers 7 bases. The CDR3 extends over 12 amino acids. Trimming took 3 bases from V and 5 from J; bases not matched to a gene: 3. Germline V gene data show CDR1 as SQVTM and CDR2 as ANQGSEA. The CDR3 spells CSVETGTETQYF. CDR3 coding DNA: TGCAGCGTTGAGACAGGGACCGAGACCCAGTACTTC.

This clonotype showed up just a few times. V gene TRBV18 combines with J gene TRBJ2-5; 13 nucleotides align to TRBD2. Germline assignment: CDR1 KGHSH and CDR2 LQKENI. The CDR3 runs 18 residues. Trimming took 4 bases from V and 1 from J; bases not matched to a gene: 9. The CDR3 DNA sequence: TGTGCCAGCTCACTACAGAGGACTAGCGGGAGACCCCAAGAGACCCAGTACTTC. Translation gives CASSLQRTSGRPQETQYF. The entire variable domain, with the rest obtained from reference TRBV18 and TRBJ2-5, is as follows: NAGVMQNPRHLVRRRGQEARLRCSPMKGHSHVYWYRQLPEEGLKFMVYLQKENIIDESGMPKERFSAEFPKEGPSILRIQQVVRGDSAAYFCASSLQRTSGRPQETQYFGPGTRLLVL.

This clonotype has just a few counts. The chain links TRBV6-2 or TRBV6-3 to TRBJ2-7, with a weak D call TRBD1 (6 bases). The CDR3 length is 13 residues. Trimming shortened V by 6 bases and J by 4 bases, and 13 bases separated the two germline ends. From germline, CDR1 is MNHEY and CDR2 SVGEGT. Here the CDR3 reads CASRLDSNYEQYF. The CDR3 DNA is TGTGCCAGCAGACTGGACAGTAATTACGAGCAGTACTTC.

In this sample, this clonotype turned up a few times. The V gene is TRBV7-9, the J gene TRBJ2-7; D ambiguous. V was trimmed by 1 base and J by 9 bases, leaving 13 bases between them. The germline gives CDR1 SEHNR, CDR2 FQNEAQ (reference sequence). The CDR3 has 13 amino acids. This chain's CDR3 is CASSLGNQAGQYF. In DNA form, the CDR3 reads TGTGCCAGCAGCTTAGGTAACCAAGCTGGGCAGTACTTC.

V and J are TRBV12-2 and TRBJ2-7; the D call of TRBD1 is as the table states it, not checked on the DNA. TRBV12-2 is a listed pseudogene. The CDR3 is 17 residues long. CDR3 residues: CASRLEWGGFRSYEQYF. CDR3 nucleotide sequence: TGTGCAAGTCGCTTAGAATGGGGCGGATTCCGCTCCTACGAGCAGTACTTC.

This clonotype was seen only once. The V call is TRBV7-8, the J call TRBJ1-5; D call uncertain. CDR1 and CDR2 from the germline V gene are SGHVS and FQNEAQ. This CDR3 comprises 12 residues. V was shortened by 4 bases and J by 7 bases, with 8 bases between the two germline ends. CDR3 coding DNA: TGTGCCAGCAGCTCGCAGTGGCAGCCCCAGCATTTT. Protein: CASSSQWQPQHF.

This chain joins TRBV3-1 and TRBJ2-5; 9 nucleotides line up with TRBD2. V gave up 1 base and J gave up 2 bases; unmatched junction bases: 11. The CDR3 spans 18 residues. Germline loops: CDR1 LGHDT, CDR2 YNNKEL (reference sequence). The DNA for the CDR3 is TGTGCCAGCAGCCAAGTCCCAAATAGCGGGGGAACGCAAGAGACCCAGTACTTC. It encodes CASSQVPNSGGTQETQYF.

This clonotype has at least ten counts. The chain links TRBV4-3 to TRBJ2-3; 9 nucleotides agree with TRBD2. Germline CDR1 and CDR2: LGHNA and YSLEER. CDR3 length: 16 amino acids. J gave up 3 bases and V 0 bases, and 4 bases lay outside the gene matches. The chain's CDR3 is CASSQDLGLATDTQYF. The CDR3 DNA reads TGCGCCAGCAGCCAAGATCTCGGACTAGCGACAGATACGCAGTATTTT.

The chain recombines TRBV20-1 with TRBJ2-7, with D unresolved. The CDR3 spans 14 residues. Germline CDR1 reads DFQATT; CDR2 reads SNEGSKA (reference sequence). Trimming stripped 3 bases from V and 1 base from J, with 13 bases between. Written as DNA, the CDR3 is TGCAGTGCTAGTGCCAGGCCCCGGTCCTACGAGCAGTACTTC. Its protein is CSASARPRSYEQYF.

This rearrangement joins TRBV12-3 or TRBV12-4 to TRBJ2-4, with 7 bases that match TRBD1. CDR3 length: 15 amino acids. The V segment lost 3 bases and the J segment 7 bases; nucleotides outside the gene matches: 9. CDR3 coding DNA: TGTGCCAGCAGTTTGCAGGGGGATTTAGGGAACATTCAGTACTTC. Its protein is CASSLQGDLGNIQYF.